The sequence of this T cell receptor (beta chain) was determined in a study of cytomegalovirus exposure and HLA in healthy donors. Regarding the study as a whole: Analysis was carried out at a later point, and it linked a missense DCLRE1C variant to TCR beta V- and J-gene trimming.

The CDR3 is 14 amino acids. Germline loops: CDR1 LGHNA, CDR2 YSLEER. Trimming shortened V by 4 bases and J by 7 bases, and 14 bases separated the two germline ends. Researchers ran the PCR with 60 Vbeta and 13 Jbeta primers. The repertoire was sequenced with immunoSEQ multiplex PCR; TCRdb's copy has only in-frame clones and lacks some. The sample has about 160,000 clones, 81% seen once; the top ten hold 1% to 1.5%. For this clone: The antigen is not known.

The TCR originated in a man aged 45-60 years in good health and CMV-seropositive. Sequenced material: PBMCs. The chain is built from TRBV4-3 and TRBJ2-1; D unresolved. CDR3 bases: TGCGCCAGCAGCCGCCGGTCGGTGAGGAATGAGCAGTTCTTC. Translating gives CASSRRSVRNEQFF.